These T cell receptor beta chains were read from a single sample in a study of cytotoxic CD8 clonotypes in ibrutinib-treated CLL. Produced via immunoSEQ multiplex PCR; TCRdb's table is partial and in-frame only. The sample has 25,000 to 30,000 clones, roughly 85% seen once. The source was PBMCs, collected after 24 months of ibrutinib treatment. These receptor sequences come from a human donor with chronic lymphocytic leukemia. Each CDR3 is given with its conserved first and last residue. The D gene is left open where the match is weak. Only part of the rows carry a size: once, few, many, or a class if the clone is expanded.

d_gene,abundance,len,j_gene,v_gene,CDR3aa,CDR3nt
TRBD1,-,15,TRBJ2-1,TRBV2,CASSVDRGVRNEQFF,TGTGCCAGCAGTGTGGACAGGGGAGTTCGCAATGAGCAGTTCTTC
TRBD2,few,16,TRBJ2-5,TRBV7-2,CASSPLAGGYQETQYF,TGTGCCAGCAGCCCCCTAGCGGGGGGATACCAAGAGACCCAGTACTTC
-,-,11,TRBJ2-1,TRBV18,CASSQIEEQFF,TGTGCCAGCTCACAGATTGAAGAGCAGTTCTTC
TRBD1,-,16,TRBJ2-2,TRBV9,CASSVDQGAVGRELFF,TGTGCCAGCAGCGTCGATCAGGGGGCGGTTGGGCGGGAGCTGTTTTTT
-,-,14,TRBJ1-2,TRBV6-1,CASLDGNINYGYTF,TGTGCCAGCTTGGACGGAAACATTAACTATGGCTACACCTTC
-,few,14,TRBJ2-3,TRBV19,CASSRTRDSDTQYF,TGTGCCAGTAGCCGAACCAGGGATTCAGATACGCAGTATTTT
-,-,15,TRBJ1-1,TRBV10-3,CAISEPSPPIAEAFF,TGTGCCATCAGTGAGCCTTCACCCCCGATCGCTGAAGCTTTCTTT
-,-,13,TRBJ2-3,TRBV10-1,CASSERLLDTQYF,TGCGCCAGCAGTGAGCGCTTGCTAGATACGCAGTATTTT
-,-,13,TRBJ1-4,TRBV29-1,CSVIGGPNEKLFF,TGCAGCGTTATCGGGGGTCCTAATGAAAAACTGTTTTTT
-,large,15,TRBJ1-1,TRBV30,CACCNRNQLFHEAFF,TGTGCCTGCTGTAATAGAAACCAGTTATTTCATGAAGCTTTCTTT
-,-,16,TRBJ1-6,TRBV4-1,CASSQDAANLNSPLHF,TGCGCCAGCAGCCAAGACGCCGCAAACCTTAATTCACCCCTCCACTTT
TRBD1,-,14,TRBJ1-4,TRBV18,CASSPDRAWEKLFF,TGTGCCAGCTCACCCGACAGGGCATGGGAAAAACTGTTTTTT
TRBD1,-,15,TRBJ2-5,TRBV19,CASSIGAGGGETQYF,TGTGCCAGTAGTATCGGAGCAGGGGGCGGTGAGACCCAGTACTTC
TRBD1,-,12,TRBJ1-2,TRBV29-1,CSVADRDYGYTF,TGCAGCGTCGCGGACAGGGACTATGGCTACACCTTC
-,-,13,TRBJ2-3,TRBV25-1,CASSPRGTDTQYF,TGTGCCAGCAGTCCCAGGGGAACAGATACGCAGTATTTT
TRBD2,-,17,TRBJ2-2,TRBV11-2,CASSSGLAGGRTGELFF,TGTGCCAGCAGCTCGGGACTAGCGGGGGGGCGCACCGGGGAGCTGTTTTTT
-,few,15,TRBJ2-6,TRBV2,CASRTWAAGANVLTF,TGTGCCAGCAGAACTTGGGCGGCTGGGGCCAACGTCCTGACTTTC
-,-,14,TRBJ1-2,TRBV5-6,CASKGGGASYGYTF,TGTGCCAGCAAAGGGGGGGGCGCGTCCTATGGCTACACCTTC
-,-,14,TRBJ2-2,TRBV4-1,CASSQGQNTGELFF,TGCGCCAGCAGCCAAGGGCAGAACACCGGGGAGCTGTTTTTT
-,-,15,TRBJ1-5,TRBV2,CASSERGDSNQPQHF,TGTGCCAGCAGTGAGCGGGGAGATAGCAATCAGCCCCAGCATTTT
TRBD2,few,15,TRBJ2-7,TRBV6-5,CASSYVGLADYEQYF,TGTGCCAGCAGTTACGTAGGACTAGCCGACTACGAGCAGTACTTC
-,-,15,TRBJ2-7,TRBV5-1,CASSLERVMSYEQYF,TGCGCCAGCAGCTTGGAGCGGGTAATGTCCTACGAGCAGTACTTC
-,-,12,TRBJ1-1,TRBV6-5,CASSERGFEAFF,TGTGCCAGCAGTGAACGAGGGTTTGAAGCTTTCTTT
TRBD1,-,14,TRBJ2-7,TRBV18,CASLKGTDSHEQYF,TGTGCCAGCTTAAAGGGGACAGACTCCCACGAGCAGTACTTC
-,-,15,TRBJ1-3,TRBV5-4,CASSLGRSSGNTIYF,TGTGCCAGCAGCCTGGGTAGGAGCTCTGGAAACACCATATATTTT
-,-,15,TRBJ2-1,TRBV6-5,CASSSWGNEDNEQFF,TGTGCCAGCAGTTCCTGGGGGAACGAAGACAATGAGCAGTTCTTC
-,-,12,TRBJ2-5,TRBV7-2,CASSIAVGTQYF,TGTGCCAGCAGCATAGCTGTTGGGACCCAGTACTTC
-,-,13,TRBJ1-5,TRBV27,CASSFIGGQPQHF,TGTGCCAGCAGTTTTATAGGGGGACAGCCCCAGCATTTT
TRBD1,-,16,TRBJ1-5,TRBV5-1,CASSFGHRGFNQPQHF,TGCGCCAGCAGCTTCGGTCACAGGGGTTTCAATCAGCCCCAGCATTTT
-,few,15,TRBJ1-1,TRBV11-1,CASSMPRGANTEAFF,TGTGCCAGCAGCATGCCACGGGGAGCGAACACTGAAGCTTTCTTT
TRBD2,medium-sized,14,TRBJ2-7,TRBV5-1,CASSYTGLNYEQYF,TGCGCCAGCAGCTATACGGGACTAAACTACGAGCAGTACTTC
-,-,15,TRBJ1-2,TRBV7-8,CASSLVSASNYGYTF,TGTGCCAGCAGCTTAGTTTCAGCCTCGAACTATGGCTACACCTTC
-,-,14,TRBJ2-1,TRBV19,CASSTSMEGYEQFF,TGTGCCAGTAGTACTTCAATGGAAGGGTATGAGCAGTTCTTC
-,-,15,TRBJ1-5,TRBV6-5,CASSYSADTTRPQHF,TGTGCCAGCAGTTACTCTGCGGACACGACACGGCCCCAGCATTTT
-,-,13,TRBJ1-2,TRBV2,CASRGTGDYGYTF,TGTGCCAGCAGAGGGACGGGAGACTATGGCTACACCTTC
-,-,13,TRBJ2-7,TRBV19,CASSMGLPYEQYF,TGTGCCAGTAGTATGGGGCTCCCCTACGAGCAGTACTTC
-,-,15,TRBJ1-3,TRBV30,CAWSVNRHSGNTIYF,TGTGCCTGGAGTGTAAACAGGCACTCTGGAAACACCATATATTTT
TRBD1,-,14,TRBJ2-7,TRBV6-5,CASSDRDRGQEQYF,TGTGCCAGCAGTGACCGGGACAGGGGGCAAGAGCAGTACTTC
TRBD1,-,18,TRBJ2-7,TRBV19,CASSTGTGGASASYEQYF,TGTGCCAGTAGTACCGGGACAGGGGGCGCTTCGGCTTCCTACGAGCAGTACTTC
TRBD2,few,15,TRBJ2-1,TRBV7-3,CASSLTAGNFHEQFF,TGTGCCAGCAGCTTAACAGCGGGGAACTTCCATGAGCAGTTCTTC
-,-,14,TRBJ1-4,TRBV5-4,CASSLGRVNEKLFF,TGTGCCAGCAGCTTGGGAAGGGTTAATGAAAAACTGTTTTTT
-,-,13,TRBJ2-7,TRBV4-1,CASSHGSGYEQYF,TGCGCCAGCAGCCATGGAAGCGGGTACGAGCAGTACTTC
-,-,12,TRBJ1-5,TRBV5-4,CASSLFHQPQHF,TGTGCCAGCAGCTTGTTCCATCAGCCCCAGCATTTT
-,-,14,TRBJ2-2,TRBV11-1,CASSFSGAIGELFF,TGTGCCAGCAGCTTTTCGGGGGCTATCGGGGAGCTGTTTTTT
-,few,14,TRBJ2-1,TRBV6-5,CASSYGGGMDEQFF,TGTGCCAGCAGTTACGGGGGTGGGATGGATGAGCAGTTCTTC